The sample holds many counts of the clone carrying this T cell receptor (beta chain). Its target is not known. With 10 bases removed from V and 11 bases from J, the gap between germline ends came to 17 bases. Germline lookup yields CDR1 SGHTA and CDR2 FQGNSA. The CDR3 loop spans 11 amino acids. These data come from a study of T cell repertoires in cytomegalovirus infection. Study at large: In public TCR beta signatures, there were indications of both CMV infection and matching HLA type.

MiXCR was run by TCRdb on the reads, yielding one entry per CDR3 protein. The sample includes roughly 640,000 distinct CDR3 sequences, 20% to 25% of them seen just once. Study conclusions and caveats: Within the response measured ex vivo, HLA-C-restricted CMV-specific TCR beta clonotypes were dominant. CMV carriers with the relevant HLA were identified by cumulative public TCR beta family frequency.

The source material was CD8+ T cells from PBMCs. This clonotype originated in a human donor in good health (CMV status not recorded). Some clones in this sample may be carry-over from other donors' samples. The chain recombines TRBV7-2 with TRBJ1-1, with D unresolved. The CDR3 region has the DNA TGTGCCATCCCTGCCGGGGTGGGTGCTTTCTTT. Its protein is CAIPAGVGAFF.